This T cell receptor beta chain was sequenced in a study of blood T cells in healthy people across ages. Next came a second PCR, run for about 6 to 11 cycles, which used a sample-barcoded 5' primer along with a J-beta primer mix. TCRdb analysed the 5' RACE reads with MiXCR anew, one entry per CDR3 protein. The data contain 1.5 million to 2 million distinct CDR3 sequences, 25% to 30% of them singletons. Germline loops: CDR1 SGHKS, CDR2 YYEKEE (reference sequence). The CDR3 loop spans 15 amino acids. The junction had 5 bases not matched to a gene; V was cut back by 5 bases and J by 1 base. Sequenced input: blood. The receptor was derived from a woman in her 30s in good health. The J gene is TRBJ1-1, the V gene TRBV5-5; 10 positions match TRBD1. CDR3 region: CASRPGTGENTEAFF. CDR3 nucleotides: TGTGCCAGCAGGCCGGGGACAGGGGAGAACACTGAAGCTTTCTTT. The full variable domain, with the rest looked up from reference TRBV5-5 and TRBJ1-1, is DAGVTQSPTHLIKTRGQQVTLRCSPISGHKSVSWYQQVLGQGPQFIFQYYEKEERGRGNFPDRFSARQFPNYSSELNVNALLLGDSALYLCASRPGTGENTEAFFGQGTRLTVV.